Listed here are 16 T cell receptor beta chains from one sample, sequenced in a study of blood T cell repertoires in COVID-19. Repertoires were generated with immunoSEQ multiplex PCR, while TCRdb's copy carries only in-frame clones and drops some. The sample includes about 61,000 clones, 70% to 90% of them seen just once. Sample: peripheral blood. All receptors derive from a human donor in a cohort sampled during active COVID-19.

This CDR3 reads CSASGLSWEQFF. The CDR3 DNA follows: TGCAGTGCTAGTGGACTGTCATGGGAGCAGTTCTTC. The V gene is TRBV20-1, the J gene TRBJ2-1, with D perhaps TRBD2 (5 bases). CDR3 size: 12 residues. The V end lost 3 bases, the J end lost 10 bases, and 13 bases lay between the germline ends. The V gene's germline CDR1 is DFQATT and CDR2 SNEGSKA (reference sequence).

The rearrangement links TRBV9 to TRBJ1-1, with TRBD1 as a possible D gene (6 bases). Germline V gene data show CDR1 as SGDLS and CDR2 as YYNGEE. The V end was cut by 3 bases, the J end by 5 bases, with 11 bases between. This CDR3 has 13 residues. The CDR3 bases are TGTGCCAGCAGCGGCACACAGGGAACTGAAGCTTTCTTT. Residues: CASSGTQGTEAFF.

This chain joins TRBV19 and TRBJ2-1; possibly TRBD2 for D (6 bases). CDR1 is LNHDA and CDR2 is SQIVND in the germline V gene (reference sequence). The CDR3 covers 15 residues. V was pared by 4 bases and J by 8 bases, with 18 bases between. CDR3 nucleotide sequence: TGTGCCAGTAGTAACCCCCGCGGGGAGCTCGATGAGCAGTTCTTC. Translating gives CASSNPRGELDEQFF.

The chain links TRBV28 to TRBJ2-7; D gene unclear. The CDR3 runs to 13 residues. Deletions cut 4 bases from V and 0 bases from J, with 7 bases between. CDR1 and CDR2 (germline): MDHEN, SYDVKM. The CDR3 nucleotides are TGTGCCAGCAGTTCTCCCTCCTCCTACGAGCAGTACTTC. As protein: CASSSPSSYEQYF.

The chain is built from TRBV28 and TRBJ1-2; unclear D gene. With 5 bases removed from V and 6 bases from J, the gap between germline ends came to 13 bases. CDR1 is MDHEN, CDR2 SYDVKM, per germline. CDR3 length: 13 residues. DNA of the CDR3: TGTGCCAGCAGTCCCACCCGCGCGAATGGCTACACCTTC. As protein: CASSPTRANGYTF.

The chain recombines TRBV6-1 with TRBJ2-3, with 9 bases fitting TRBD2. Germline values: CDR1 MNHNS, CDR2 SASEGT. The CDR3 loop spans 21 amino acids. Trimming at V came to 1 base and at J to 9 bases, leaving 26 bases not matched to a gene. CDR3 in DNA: TGTGCCAGCAGTGAAGGGAGGGGGCGGGGGGGAAACAGGCCTACTAGAGTAACGCAGTATTTT. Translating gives CASSEGRGRGGNRPTRVTQYF.

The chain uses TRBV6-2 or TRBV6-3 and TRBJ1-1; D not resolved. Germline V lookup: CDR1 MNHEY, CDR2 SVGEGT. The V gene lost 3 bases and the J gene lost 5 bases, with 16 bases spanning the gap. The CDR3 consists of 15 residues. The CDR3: CASSYNARVGTEAFF. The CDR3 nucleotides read TGTGCCAGCAGTTATAACGCGAGGGTCGGAACTGAAGCTTTCTTT.

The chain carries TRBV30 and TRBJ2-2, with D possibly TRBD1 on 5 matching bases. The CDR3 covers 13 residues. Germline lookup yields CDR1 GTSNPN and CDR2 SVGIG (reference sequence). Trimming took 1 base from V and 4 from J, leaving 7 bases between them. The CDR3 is CAWSGDSTGELFF. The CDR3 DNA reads TGTGCCTGGAGTGGAGACAGCACCGGGGAGCTGTTTTTT.

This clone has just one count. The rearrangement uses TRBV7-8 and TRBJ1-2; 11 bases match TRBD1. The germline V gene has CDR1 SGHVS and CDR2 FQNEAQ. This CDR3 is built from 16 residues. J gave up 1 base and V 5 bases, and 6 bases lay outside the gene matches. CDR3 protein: CASSRGGQGGNYGYTF. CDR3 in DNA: TGTGCCAGCAGCCGAGGGGGACAGGGGGGTAACTATGGCTACACCTTC. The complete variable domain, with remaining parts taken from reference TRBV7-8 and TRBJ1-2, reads GAGVSQSPRYKVAKRGQDVALRCDPISGHVSLFWYQQALGQGPEFLTYFQNEAQLDKSGLPSDRFFAERPEGSVSTLKIQRTQQEDSAVYLCASSRGGQGGNYGYTFGSGTRLTVV.

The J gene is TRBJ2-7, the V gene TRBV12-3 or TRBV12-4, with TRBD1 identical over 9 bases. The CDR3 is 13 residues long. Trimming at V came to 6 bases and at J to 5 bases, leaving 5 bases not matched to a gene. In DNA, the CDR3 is TGTGCCAGCAGCTACTACAGGGGGCACGAGCAGTACTTC. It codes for CASSYYRGHEQYF.

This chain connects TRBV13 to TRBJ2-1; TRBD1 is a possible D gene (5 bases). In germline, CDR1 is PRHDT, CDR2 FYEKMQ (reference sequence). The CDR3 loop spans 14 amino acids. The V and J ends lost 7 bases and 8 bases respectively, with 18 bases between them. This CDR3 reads CASTGRAYADEQFF. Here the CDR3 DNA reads TGTGCCAGCACGGGCAGGGCGTACGCCGATGAGCAGTTCTTC.

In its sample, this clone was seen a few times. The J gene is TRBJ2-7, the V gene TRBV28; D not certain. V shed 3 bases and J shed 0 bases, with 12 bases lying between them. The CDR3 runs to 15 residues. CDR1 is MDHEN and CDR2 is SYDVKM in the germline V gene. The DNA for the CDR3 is TGTGCCAGCAGTTTTTCACCGACTGTCTCCTACGAGCAGTACTTC. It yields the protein CASSFSPTVSYEQYF.

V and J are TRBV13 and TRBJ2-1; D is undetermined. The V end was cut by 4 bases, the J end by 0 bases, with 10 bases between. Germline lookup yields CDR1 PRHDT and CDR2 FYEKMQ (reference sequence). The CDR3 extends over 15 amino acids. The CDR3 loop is CASSSFSSSYNEQFF. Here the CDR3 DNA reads TGTGCCAGCAGCTCCTTTTCGAGCTCCTACAATGAGCAGTTCTTC.

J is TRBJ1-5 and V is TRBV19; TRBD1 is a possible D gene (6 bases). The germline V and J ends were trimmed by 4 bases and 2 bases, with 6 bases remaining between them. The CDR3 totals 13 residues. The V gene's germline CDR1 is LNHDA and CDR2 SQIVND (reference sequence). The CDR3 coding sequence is TGTGCCAGTAGTACAGGGGGCAATCAGCCCCAGCATTTT. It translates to CASSTGGNQPQHF.

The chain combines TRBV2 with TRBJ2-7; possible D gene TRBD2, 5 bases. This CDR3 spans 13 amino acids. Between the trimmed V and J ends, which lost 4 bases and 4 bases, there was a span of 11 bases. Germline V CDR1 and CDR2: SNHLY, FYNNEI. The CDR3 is CASSGLRVYEQYF. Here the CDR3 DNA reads TGTGCCAGCAGTGGGTTGAGGGTGTACGAGCAGTACTTC.

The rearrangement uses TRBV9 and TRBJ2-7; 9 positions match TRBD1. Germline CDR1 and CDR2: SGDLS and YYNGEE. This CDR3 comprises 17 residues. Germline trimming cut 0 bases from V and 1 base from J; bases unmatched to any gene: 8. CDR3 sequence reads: CASSVAPTGGLSYEQYF. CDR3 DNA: TGTGCCAGCAGCGTAGCTCCCACAGGGGGCCTTTCCTACGAGCAGTACTTC.